Listed below are T cell receptor beta chains from one sample, sequenced in a study of blood T cell repertoires in COVID-19. Sequenced by immunoSEQ multiplex PCR; TCRdb stores in-frame clones only, minus some. The table has about 350,000 clones, 85% to 90% seen once. The sample was PBMCs or T cells enriched from blood (not recorded which). The source of these receptors is a woman between 25 and 40 years old who had been exposed to COVID-19. The CDR3 runs from the conserved cysteine through the conserved F or W. The D gene is left open where the match is weak.

j_call	v_call	d_call	cdr3_aa	cdr3_nt
TRBJ2-7	TRBV25-1	-	CASSEWEKRYSYEQYF	TGTGCCAGCAGTGAATGGGAAAAGCGGTACTCCTACGAGCAGTACTTC
TRBJ1-2	TRBV6-5	TRBD1	CASSEDRVRGYTF	TGTGCCAGCAGCGAGGACAGGGTCCGCGGCTACACCTTC
TRBJ2-1	TRBV30	TRBD2	CAWGGLAGFNEQFF	TGTGCCTGGGGGGGACTAGCGGGATTCAATGAGCAGTTCTTC
TRBJ1-1	TRBV12-3/TRBV12-4	-	CASSFLGGTEAFF	TGTGCCAGCAGTTTCTTAGGGGGCACTGAAGCTTTCTTT
TRBJ2-2	TRBV7-7	-	CASSLGRETTGELFF	TGTGCTAGCAGCTTAGGACGGGAGACCACCGGGGAGCTGTTTTTT
TRBJ2-2	TRBV5-6	TRBD1	CAAGQGNTGELFF	TGTGCCGCAGGACAGGGGAACACCGGGGAGCTGTTTTTT
TRBJ2-5	TRBV19	TRBD2	CASTIAGARTQYF	TGTGCCAGTACCATAGCGGGTGCGAGGACCCAGTACTTC
TRBJ1-4	TRBV28	-	CASSLGGGEREKLFF	TGTGCCAGCAGTTTAGGTGGGGGCGAGCGTGAAAAACTGTTTTTT
TRBJ2-3	TRBV28	-	CASSLPLTSRAQYF	TGTGCCAGCAGTTTACCCCTAACCTCGCGCGCGCAGTATTTT
TRBJ2-7	TRBV19	TRBD1	CASSRDDRGRIWEQYF	TGTGCCAGTAGTAGAGACGACAGGGGGCGCATCTGGGAGCAGTACTTC
TRBJ1-2	TRBV12-3/TRBV12-4	TRBD1	CASSAGQGYGYTF	TGTGCCAGCAGTGCGGGACAGGGCTATGGCTACACCTTC
TRBJ1-4	TRBV2	-	CAFSRGAHEKLFF	TGTGCCTTCTCCAGGGGAGCGCATGAAAAACTGTTTTTT
TRBJ1-4	TRBV28	-	CASSAREGAQGTNEKLFF	TGTGCCAGCAGTGCCCGCGAAGGGGCGCAGGGAACTAATGAAAAACTGTTTTTT
TRBJ2-1	TRBV9	TRBD2	CASSVGTRFNEQFF	TGTGCCAGCAGCGTCGGGACTAGATTCAATGAGCAGTTCTTC